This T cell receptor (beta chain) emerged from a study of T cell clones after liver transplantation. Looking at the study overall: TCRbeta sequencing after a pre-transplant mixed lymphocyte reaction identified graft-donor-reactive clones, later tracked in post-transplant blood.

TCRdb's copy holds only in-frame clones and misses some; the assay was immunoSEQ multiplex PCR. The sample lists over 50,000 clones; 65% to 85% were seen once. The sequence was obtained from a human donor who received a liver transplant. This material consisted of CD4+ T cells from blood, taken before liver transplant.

CDR3: CASSLSEAQKLDTQYF. The CDR3 DNA reads TGTGCCAGCAGTTTATCCGAGGCCCAGAAATTGGATACGCAGTATTTT. The chain carries TRBV28 and TRBJ2-3; D not resolved. Trimming stripped 1 base from V and 6 bases from J, with 17 bases between. The V gene's germline CDR1 is MDHEN and CDR2 SYDVKM. There are 16 residues in the CDR3. Variable domain in full (rest from reference TRBV28 and TRBJ2-3): DVKVTQSSRYLVKRTGEKVFLECVQDMDHENMFWYRQDPGLGLRLIYFSYDVKMKEKGDIPEGYSVSREKKERFSLILESASTNQTSMYLCASSLSEAQKLDTQYFGPGTRLTVL.